These T cell receptor beta chains were read from a single sample in a study of CD8 T cells in Susac syndrome. TCRdb reanalysed the immunoSEQ multiplex PCR reads using MiXCR and keeps one entry per CDR3 protein. The sample contains approximately 90,000 distinct CDR3 sequences, approximately 92% of which appear only once. The specimen was CD8+ T cells from PBMCs. These TCRs come from a human donor in good health. CDR3s include the opening cysteine and the closing phenylalanine or tryptophan. The D gene is left open where the match is weak. Clone size is not always given. Where it is, it says once, few, many or a class for expanded clones.

CDR3 DNA | CDR3 protein | V gene | clone size | D gene | J gene
TGTGCCAGCAAAGGACAGGGATATGGCTATGGCTACACCTTC | CASKGQGYGYGYTF | TRBV19 | . | TRBD1 | TRBJ1-2
TGCGCCAGCAGCTTGGGGGGCCTCATAAATGAGCAGTTCTTC | CASSLGGLINEQFF | TRBV5-1 | . | . | TRBJ2-1
TGTGCCAGCAGCTCCGCCCGTGGGGGGGTGACAGATACGCAGTATTTT | CASSSARGGVTDTQYF | TRBV7-9 | . | TRBD2 | TRBJ2-3
TGCGCCAGCAGCCATGCGACAGGCGGTCAAGGCACAGATACGCAGTATTTT | CASSHATGGQGTDTQYF | TRBV5-1 | . | . | TRBJ2-3
TGTGCCAGCACCTCAGTCGGGGTAACTGAAGCTTTCTTT | CASTSVGVTEAFF | TRBV11-2 | once | . | TRBJ1-1
TGTGCCAGCAGCGCGTTGGTTGGTTCACCCCTCCACTTT | CASSALVGSPLHF | TRBV7-9 | . | . | TRBJ1-6
TGTGCCAGCAGCCAAGGGATTACAGGTGGGGACATTCAGTACTTC | CASSQGITGGDIQYF | TRBV3-1 | . | . | TRBJ2-4
TGCAGCGCCGAGGGGGGTACCTACTATGGCTACACCTTC | CSAEGGTYYGYTF | TRBV29-1 | . | . | TRBJ1-2
TGTGCCAGCAGCTGGGGGGGAGGCGAGCAGTACTTC | CASSWGGGEQYF | TRBV6-5 | once | TRBD2 | TRBJ2-7
TGCAGCGTTGAAGATCAGGGACAACCTGAAGCTTTCTTT | CSVEDQGQPEAFF | TRBV29-1 | . | . | TRBJ1-1
TGTGCCAGCAGCCGGAGGGGGCGGGAAGTAGATGAAGTTTTCTTT | CASSRRGREVDEVFF | TRBV7-8 | . | TRBD1 | TRBJ1-1
TGCGCCAGCAGTGATGGCAGTTCATGGGAGACCCAGTACTTC | CASSDGSSWETQYF | TRBV10-1 | . | . | TRBJ2-5
TGTGCCAGCACCCTGACAGGGGGCTTTGGAAACACCATATATTTT | CASTLTGGFGNTIYF | TRBV12-3/TRBV12-4 | once | TRBD1 | TRBJ1-3
TGCGCCAGCAGCCAGTACGATCCCCGGCAAGATGAAAAACTGTTTTTT | CASSQYDPRQDEKLFF | TRBV4-1 | . | . | TRBJ1-4
TGTGCCAGTAGTCCCGGCGGAGGTGGGACCGGGGAGCTGTTTTTT | CASSPGGGGTGELFF | TRBV19 | once | . | TRBJ2-2
TGTGCCAGCAGTTTCGGCAGACACACCGGGGAGCTGTTTTTT | CASSFGRHTGELFF | TRBV27 | . | . | TRBJ2-2
TGTGCCAGCAGTCCGTACGAGCAGTACTTC | CASSPYEQYF | TRBV2 | once | . | TRBJ2-7
TGCAGCGTTGTCCCATCAGACAGATCCTCTAACTATGGCTACACCTTC | CSVVPSDRSSNYGYTF | TRBV29-1 | . | . | TRBJ1-2
TGTGCCAGCAGCGTGGGTCCGACAGGACCTAGCACAGATACGCAGTATTTT | CASSVGPTGPSTDTQYF | TRBV9 | . | . | TRBJ2-3
TGTGCCAGCAGCCAGAGCAAGGGATTACGATACAATGAGCAGTTCTTC | CASSQSKGLRYNEQFF | TRBV3-1 | . | . | TRBJ2-1
TGTGCCAGCAGTTACGCGGGGGAGACCTACGAGCAGTACTTC | CASSYAGETYEQYF | TRBV6-5 | . | TRBD2 | TRBJ2-7
TGTGCCAGTACGAGCGGGGGCTCAGATACGCAGTATTTT | CASTSGGSDTQYF | TRBV19 | . | TRBD2 | TRBJ2-3
TGTGCCAGCAGCTTAGCGGGCGGACGCGAGCAGTACTTC | CASSLAGGREQYF | TRBV7-6 | few | . | TRBJ2-7
TGTGCCAGTAAACAGGGAGCGCCTGGGGCCAACGTCCTGACTTTC | CASKQGAPGANVLTF | TRBV19 | once | . | TRBJ2-6
TGTGCCAGCAGACCGACAGGGGACTTTAACTATGGCTACACCTTC | CASRPTGDFNYGYTF | TRBV6-5 | . | TRBD1 | TRBJ1-2
TGTGCCAGCAGTAGCCGGGACGGTACTACGGGGCAGTACTTC | CASSSRDGTTGQYF | TRBV9 | . | . | TRBJ2-7
TGTGCCAGCAGTTTATCTCGGGGCAATTCACCCCTCCACTTT | CASSLSRGNSPLHF | TRBV27 | . | . | TRBJ1-6
TGTGCCAGCACCATTGCTAGCGGTCAAGAGACCCAGTACTTC | CASTIASGQETQYF | TRBV12-3/TRBV12-4 | . | TRBD2 | TRBJ2-5
TGTGCCAGCAGCCCTATTGACGCCTACGAGCAGTACTTC | CASSPIDAYEQYF | TRBV5-6 | . | . | TRBJ2-7
TGTGCCAGCAGCTTGGGCAGGGTCTATGGCTACACCTTC | CASSLGRVYGYTF | TRBV13 | few | . | TRBJ1-2
TGTGCCAGCAGCTCCGGGACAGACTCTGAAGCTTTCTTT | CASSSGTDSEAFF | TRBV5-6 | once | TRBD1 | TRBJ1-1
TGTGCCAGCAGGCGGGGCCGCGACTCCTACAATGAGCAGTTCTTC | CASRRGRDSYNEQFF | TRBV6-1 | . | . | TRBJ2-1
TGTGCCAGCAGCGTAGCGGGCAGCAACTACGAGCAGTACTTC | CASSVAGSNYEQYF | TRBV9 | . | . | TRBJ2-7
TGTGCCACCACAGGGGGCTCGGGCACTGAAGCTTTCTTT | CATTGGSGTEAFF | TRBV7-9 | . | TRBD1 | TRBJ1-1
TGCGCCAGCAGTGATAGACCTAGTGGTCTCAATGAGCAGTTCTTC | CASSDRPSGLNEQFF | TRBV10-1 | . | . | TRBJ2-1
TGCAGTGCCCCCCCCGAACAGGGAGGTTTCCAAGAGACCCAGTACTTC | CSAPPEQGGFQETQYF | TRBV20-1 | . | . | TRBJ2-5
TGCGCCAGCAGCCAAGTCCAAGGAGCGAGACCCACAGATACGCAGTATTTT | CASSQVQGARPTDTQYF | TRBV4-1 | . | . | TRBJ2-3
TGTGCCACCAGCAGAGATGTTGGGAGTCGTGAAAAACTGTTTTTT | CATSRDVGSREKLFF | TRBV15 | . | . | TRBJ1-4
TGCAGCGTTGAAGGCAAGGGGGGCCGAGCCTTCTACGAGCAGTACTTC | CSVEGKGGRAFYEQYF | TRBV29-1 | . | . | TRBJ2-7
TGCAGCGTTGAAGGGACTCTGGCGGGGGAGACCCAGTACTTC | CSVEGTLAGETQYF | TRBV29-1 | . | . | TRBJ2-5
TGTGCCAGCAGCTTGGTTGTAGCGGGGTATGACGAGCAGTACTTC | CASSLVVAGYDEQYF | TRBV5-6 | once | TRBD2 | TRBJ2-7
TGTGCCAGCAGCGTAGGTAGCGGGGGTAACGAGCAGTACTTC | CASSVGSGGNEQYF | TRBV9 | . | TRBD2 | TRBJ2-7